These T cell receptor beta chains were read from a single sample in a study of CD8+CD57+ T cells in acquired aplastic anemia. From the reads, TCRdb called clonotypes with MiXCR, one entry per CDR3 protein. The sample carries 200,000 or so distinct CDR3 sequences, more than 55% recorded once. The sequencing input was sorted CD4+, CD8+, or CD8+CD57+ T cells (not recorded which) from PBMCs. These receptors were taken from a human donor with aplastic anemia. The CDR3 runs from the conserved cysteine through the conserved F or W. The order of the fields is D gene, V gene, clone size, J gene, CDR3 protein, CDR3 DNA. A D gene is named only where the DNA matches it firmly. The size of a clone is reported for some rows only, either as once, few or many, or as a class for expanded clones.

d_call: TRBD1; v_call: TRBV20-1; clone_size: few; j_call: TRBJ1-2; cdr3_aa: CSARDRAYGYTF; cdr3_nt: TGCAGTGCAAGGGACAGGGCCTATGGCTACACCTTC
d_call: .; v_call: TRBV2; clone_size: .; j_call: TRBJ2-7; cdr3_aa: CATSDSRGDSYEQYF; cdr3_nt: TGTGCCACCAGTGATTCCAGGGGAGACTCCTACGAGCAGTACTTC
d_call: .; v_call: TRBV10-3; clone_size: .; j_call: TRBJ1-3; cdr3_aa: CAAAGTLVDTIYF; cdr3_nt: TGTGCCGCCGCCGGGACTCTCGTGGACACCATATATTTT
d_call: .; v_call: TRBV29-1; clone_size: .; j_call: TRBJ1-1; cdr3_aa: CSVGTAGWRDEAFF; cdr3_nt: TGCAGCGTGGGGACCGCAGGGTGGCGAGATGAAGCTTTCTTT
d_call: .; v_call: TRBV20-1; clone_size: .; j_call: TRBJ2-5; cdr3_aa: CSVTAGQETQYF; cdr3_nt: TGCAGTGTAACTGCCGGGCAAGAGACCCAGTACTTC
d_call: .; v_call: TRBV7-6; clone_size: .; j_call: TRBJ2-1; cdr3_aa: CASSLAIGQDYYNEQFF; cdr3_nt: TGTGCCAGCAGCTTAGCGATTGGACAAGATTACTACAATGAGCAGTTCTTC
d_call: TRBD1; v_call: TRBV2; clone_size: .; j_call: TRBJ2-7; cdr3_aa: CASTRDSRSKYF; cdr3_nt: TGTGCCAGCACCCGGGACAGCCGAAGCAAATACTTC
d_call: .; v_call: TRBV5-1; clone_size: few; j_call: TRBJ2-7; cdr3_aa: CASSAPGHEQYF; cdr3_nt: TGCGCCAGCAGCGCGCCCGGACACGAGCAGTACTTC
d_call: TRBD2; v_call: TRBV5-4; clone_size: .; j_call: TRBJ2-7; cdr3_aa: CASSEPGLAGSYEQYF; cdr3_nt: TGTGCCAGCAGCGAGCCGGGACTAGCGGGCTCCTACGAGCAGTACTTC
d_call: TRBD1; v_call: TRBV7-9; clone_size: .; j_call: TRBJ1-2; cdr3_aa: CASSLGQGANYGYTF; cdr3_nt: TGTGCCAGCAGTTTGGGACAGGGCGCGAACTATGGCTACACCTTC
d_call: TRBD1; v_call: TRBV7-6; clone_size: .; j_call: TRBJ1-2; cdr3_aa: CASSPEETGGGYGYTF; cdr3_nt: TGTGCCAGCAGCCCCGAGGAGACAGGGGGCGGGTATGGCTACACCTTC
d_call: TRBD2; v_call: TRBV5-1; clone_size: .; j_call: TRBJ2-5; cdr3_aa: CASSLGGGAGETQYF; cdr3_nt: TGCGCCAGCAGCTTGGGGGGGGGAGCTGGAGAGACCCAGTACTTC
d_call: .; v_call: TRBV19; clone_size: .; j_call: TRBJ1-1; cdr3_aa: CASSPRVRSGNLEAFF; cdr3_nt: TGTGCCAGTAGTCCCAGGGTGAGGTCCGGGAACCTAGAAGCTTTCTTT
d_call: .; v_call: TRBV28; clone_size: .; j_call: TRBJ1-5; cdr3_aa: CASSLSVGQPQHF; cdr3_nt: TGTGCCAGCAGTTTGTCGGTGGGTCAGCCCCAGCATTTT
d_call: .; v_call: TRBV7-9; clone_size: .; j_call: TRBJ1-5; cdr3_aa: CASSPLGAVQAQHF; cdr3_nt: TGTGCCAGCAGCCCCCTTGGGGCCGTCCAGGCCCAGCATTTT
d_call: TRBD1; v_call: TRBV19; clone_size: .; j_call: TRBJ1-6; cdr3_aa: CASTDRGPNSPLHF; cdr3_nt: TGTGCCAGTACTGACAGGGGGCCAAATTCACCCCTCCACTTT
d_call: .; v_call: TRBV24-1; clone_size: .; j_call: TRBJ2-1; cdr3_aa: CATSQLGLESDEQFF; cdr3_nt: TGTGCCACCAGCCAGCTTGGACTGGAAAGCGATGAGCAGTTCTTC
d_call: .; v_call: TRBV5-6; clone_size: many; j_call: TRBJ1-1; cdr3_aa: CASSCWEAEAFF; cdr3_nt: TGTGCCAGCAGCTGCTGGGAGGCTGAAGCTTTCTTT